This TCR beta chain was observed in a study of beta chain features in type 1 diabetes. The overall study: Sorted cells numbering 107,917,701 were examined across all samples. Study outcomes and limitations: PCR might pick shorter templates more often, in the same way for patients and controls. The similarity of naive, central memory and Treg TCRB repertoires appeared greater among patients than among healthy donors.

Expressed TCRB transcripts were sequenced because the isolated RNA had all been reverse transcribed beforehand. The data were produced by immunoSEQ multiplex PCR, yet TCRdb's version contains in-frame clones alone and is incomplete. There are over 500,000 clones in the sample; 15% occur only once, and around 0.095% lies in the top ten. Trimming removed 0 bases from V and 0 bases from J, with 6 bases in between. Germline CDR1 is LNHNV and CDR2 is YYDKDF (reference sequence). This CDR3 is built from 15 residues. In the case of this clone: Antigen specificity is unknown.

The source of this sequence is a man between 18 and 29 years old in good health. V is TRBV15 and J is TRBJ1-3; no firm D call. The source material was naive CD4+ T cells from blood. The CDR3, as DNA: TGTGCCACCAGCAGAGATCCACTCTCTGGAAACACCATATATTTT. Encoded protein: CATSRDPLSGNTIYF.